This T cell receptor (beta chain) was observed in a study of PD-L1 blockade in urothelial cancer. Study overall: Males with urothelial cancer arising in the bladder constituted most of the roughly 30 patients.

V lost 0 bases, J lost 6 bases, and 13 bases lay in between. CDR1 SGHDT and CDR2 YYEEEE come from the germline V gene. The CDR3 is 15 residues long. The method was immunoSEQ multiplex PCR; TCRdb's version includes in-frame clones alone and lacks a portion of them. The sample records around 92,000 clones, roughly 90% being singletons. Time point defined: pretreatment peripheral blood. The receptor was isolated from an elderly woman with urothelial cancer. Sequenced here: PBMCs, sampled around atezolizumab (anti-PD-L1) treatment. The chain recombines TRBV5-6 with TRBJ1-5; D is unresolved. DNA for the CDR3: TGTGCCAGCAGCTTGGGCCAGGTAGTAGGTCAGCCCCAGCATTTT. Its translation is CASSLGQVVGQPQHF.